The rows below give T cell receptor beta chains drawn from one sample of a study of CXCR3-negative and CXCR3-positive naive CD8 T cells. TCRdb re-called the 5' RACE reads and gives one entry per CDR3 protein, without DNA. The sample totals roughly 24,000 distinct CDR3 sequences. The sequenced material came from naive CXCR3- CD8+ T cells from blood. Source of these receptors: a human donor in good health. Some clones in this sample may be carry-over from other donors' samples. Each CDR3 is given with its conserved first and last residue. Clone size is stated in some rows and not others, as once, few, many or a class when expanded.

>TRBV4-1|TRBJ1-2|NA
CASSQLGRVDGYTF
>TRBV9|TRBJ1-1|NA
CASSQWGGTNTEAFF
>TRBV29-1|TRBJ2-3|NA
CSVEGYQGDRLTDTQYF
>TRBV4-3|TRBJ2-1|NA
CASSQGPASSYNEQFF
>TRBV20-1|TRBJ2-1|NA
CSARGSGEHNEQFF
>TRBV20-1|TRBJ2-7|NA
CSATTPYGSYEQYF
>TRBV4-1|TRBJ2-7|NA
CASSQGTSGTYEQYF
>TRBV5-1|TRBJ1-2|NA
CASSLEQGYYGYTF
>TRBV9|TRBJ2-7|NA
CASSVVAGLHYEQYF
>TRBV29-1|TRBJ2-2|NA
CSVEDSGELFF
>TRBV6-6|TRBJ1-3|NA
CASSYSIPYGDSGNTIYF
>TRBV12-3/TRBV12-4|TRBJ1-1|NA
CASRWTRYNTEAFF
>TRBV28|TRBJ2-3|NA
CASSLGGRGADTQYF
>TRBV7-7|TRBJ2-7|medium-sized
CASSIGTGASYEQYF
>TRBV20-1|TRBJ2-2|NA
CSAWKSGELFF
>TRBV28|TRBJ2-5|NA
CASSYTGTSQETQYF
>TRBV19|TRBJ2-7|NA
CASSVTGTSYEQYF
>TRBV7-6|TRBJ2-7|NA
CASSPGSYQGEQYF
>TRBV29-1|TRBJ2-7|NA
CSVRGAPGYEQYF
>TRBV6-2/TRBV6-3|TRBJ2-1|NA
CASIGGSLDEQFF
>TRBV10-3|TRBJ2-7|NA
CATTGTGLEQYF
>TRBV21-1|TRBJ2-2|NA
CASSKVGRTGELFF
>TRBV28|TRBJ1-6|NA
CASTISTRTHNSPLHF
>TRBV4-3|TRBJ2-1|medium-sized
CASSQGTGGLYNEQFF
>TRBV19|TRBJ1-1|NA
CASMRRLWNAEAFF
>TRBV6-4|TRBJ1-2|NA
CASSDGRGSNYGYTF
>TRBV7-9|TRBJ1-1|NA
CASSLGITEAFF
>TRBV19|TRBJ1-2|NA
CASSIGYGYTF
>TRBV28|TRBJ2-5|NA
CASSLQGGETQYF
>TRBV20-1|TRBJ2-3|NA
CSASGLPIPTDTQYF
>TRBV29-1|TRBJ1-2|NA
CSVEEDRRNYGYTF
>TRBV7-9|TRBJ1-3|NA
CASSPFDAGNTIYF
>TRBV12-3/TRBV12-4|TRBJ2-7|NA
CASRNQGPSYEQYF
>TRBV29-1|TRBJ2-7|NA
CSVVADSYEQYF
>TRBV6-2/TRBV6-3|TRBJ1-1|NA
CASSYLGGTEAFF